This TCR beta chain was sequenced in a study of T cell repertoires in cytomegalovirus infection. Study details: CMV infection together with matching HLA type was indicated by public TCR beta signatures.

Germline V gives CDR1 SGDLS, CDR2 YYNGEE. Trimming cost V 2 bases and J 5 bases, with 7 bases left between them. The length of the CDR3 is 12 residues. This clonotype was counted between two and nine times. Its antigen is as yet unknown. Study-level points and caveats: HLA-C-restricted CMV clonotypes gave the most frequent clonotype in two of eight donors. Totalled public TCR beta family frequency picked out people who carried CMV plus the relevant HLA.

In TCRdb, the reads were re-called with MiXCR into one record per CDR3 protein. In the table there are about 230,000 distinct CDR3 sequences, roughly 20% of which are singletons. Sequences were obtained from CD8+ T cells from PBMCs. This chain links TRBV9 with TRBJ1-1; D gene ambiguous. The origin of this receptor is a human donor in good health (CMV status not recorded). Some clones in this sample may be carry-over from other donors' samples. The CDR3 loop reads CASSVPRTEAFF. The CDR3 region has the DNA TGTGCCAGCAGCGTCCCTAGGACTGAAGCTTTCTTT.